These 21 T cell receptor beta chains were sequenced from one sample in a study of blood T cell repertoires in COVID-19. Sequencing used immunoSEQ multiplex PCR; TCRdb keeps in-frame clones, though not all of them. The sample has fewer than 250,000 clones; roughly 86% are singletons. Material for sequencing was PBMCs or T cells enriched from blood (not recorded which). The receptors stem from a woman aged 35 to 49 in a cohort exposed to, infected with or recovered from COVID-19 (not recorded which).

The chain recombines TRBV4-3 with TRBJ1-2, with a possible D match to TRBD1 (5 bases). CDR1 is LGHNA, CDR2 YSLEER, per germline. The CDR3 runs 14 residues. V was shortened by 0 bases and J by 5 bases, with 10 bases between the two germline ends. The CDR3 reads CASSQDVAGYGYTF. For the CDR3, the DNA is TGCGCCAGCAGCCAAGACGTCGCAGGGTATGGCTACACCTTC.

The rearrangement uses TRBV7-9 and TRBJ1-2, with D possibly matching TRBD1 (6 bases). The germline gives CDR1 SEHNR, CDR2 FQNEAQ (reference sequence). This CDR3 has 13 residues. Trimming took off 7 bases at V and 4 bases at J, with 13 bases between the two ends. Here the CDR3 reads CASTGQIGYGYTF. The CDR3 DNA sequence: TGTGCCAGCACAGGACAGATAGGCTATGGCTACACCTTC. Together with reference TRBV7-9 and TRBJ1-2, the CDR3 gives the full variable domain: DTGVSQNPRHKITKRGQNVTFRCDPISEHNRLYWYRQTLGQGPEFLTYFQNEAQLEKSRLLSDRFSAERPKGSFSTLEIQRTEQGDSAMYLCASTGQIGYGYTFGSGTRLTVV.

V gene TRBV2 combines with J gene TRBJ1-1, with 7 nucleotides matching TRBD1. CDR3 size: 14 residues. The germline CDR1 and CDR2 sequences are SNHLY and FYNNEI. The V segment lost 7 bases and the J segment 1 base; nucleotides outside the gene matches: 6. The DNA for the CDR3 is TGTGCCAGCAAAAAGGACAGGCCGAACACTGAAGCTTTCTTT. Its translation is CASKKDRPNTEAFF.

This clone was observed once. CDR3 residues: CASSQVGTGGIDQPQHF. The CDR3 bases are TGTGCCAGCAGCCAAGTCGGGACAGGGGGCATCGATCAGCCCCAGCATTTT. The J gene is TRBJ1-5, the V gene TRBV27; 12 bases fit TRBD1. The length of the CDR3 is 17 residues. The junction had 11 bases not matched to a gene; V was cut back by 6 bases and J by 5 bases. From germline, CDR1 is MNHEY and CDR2 SMNVEV (reference sequence).

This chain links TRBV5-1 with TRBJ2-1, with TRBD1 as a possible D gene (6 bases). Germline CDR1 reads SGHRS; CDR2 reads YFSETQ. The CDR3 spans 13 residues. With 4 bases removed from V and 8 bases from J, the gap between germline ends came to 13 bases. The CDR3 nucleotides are TGCGCCAGCAGCCCGGCCCGGACAGATGAGCAGTTCTTC. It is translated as CASSPARTDEQFF.

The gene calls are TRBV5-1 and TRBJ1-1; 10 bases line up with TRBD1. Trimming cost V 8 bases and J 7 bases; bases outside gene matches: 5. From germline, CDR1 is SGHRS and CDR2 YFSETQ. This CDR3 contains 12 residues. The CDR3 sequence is CASRDRGNEAFF. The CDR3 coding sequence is TGCGCCAGTAGGGACAGGGGAAATGAAGCTTTCTTT.

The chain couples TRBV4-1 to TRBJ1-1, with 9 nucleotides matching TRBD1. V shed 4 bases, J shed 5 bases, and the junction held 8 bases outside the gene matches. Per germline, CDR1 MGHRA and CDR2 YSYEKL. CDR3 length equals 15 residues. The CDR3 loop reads CASSRSQGARTEAFF. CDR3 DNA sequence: TGCGCCAGCAGCCGCTCACAGGGGGCGAGGACTGAAGCTTTCTTT.

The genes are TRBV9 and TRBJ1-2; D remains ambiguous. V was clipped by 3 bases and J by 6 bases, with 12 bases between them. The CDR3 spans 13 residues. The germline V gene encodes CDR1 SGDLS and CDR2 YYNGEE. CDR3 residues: CASSAGGWDGYTF. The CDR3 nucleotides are TGTGCCAGCAGCGCCGGCGGGTGGGATGGCTACACCTTC. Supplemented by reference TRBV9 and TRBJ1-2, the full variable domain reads DSGVTQTPKHLITATGQRVTLRCSPRSGDLSVYWYQQSLDQGLQFLIQYYNGEERAKGNILERFSAQQFPDLHSELNLSSLELGDSALYFCASSAGGWDGYTFGSGTRLTVV.

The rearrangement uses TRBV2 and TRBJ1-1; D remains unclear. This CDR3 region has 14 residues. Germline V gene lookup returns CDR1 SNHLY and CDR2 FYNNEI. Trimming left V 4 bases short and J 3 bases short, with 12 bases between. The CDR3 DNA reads TGTGCCAGCAGTGTAACCCCGGCGGACACTGAAGCTTTCTTT. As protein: CASSVTPADTEAFF.

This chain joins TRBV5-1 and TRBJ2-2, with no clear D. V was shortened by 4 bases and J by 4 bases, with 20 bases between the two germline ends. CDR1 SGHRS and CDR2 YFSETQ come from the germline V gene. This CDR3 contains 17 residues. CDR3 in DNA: TGCGCCAGCAGCCTCCCCCCGAACCTTCTAGGCACCGGGGAGCTGTTTTTT. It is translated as CASSLPPNLLGTGELFF.

CDR3 bases: TGTGCCAGCAGCCCTTGGCGGCTCGCGAACTATGGCTACACCTTC. It yields the protein CASSPWRLANYGYTF. The rearrangement links TRBV3-1 (or the pseudogene TRBV3-2) to TRBJ1-2, with D hard to call. Germline assignment: CDR1 LGHDT and CDR2 YNNKEL (reference sequence). V was trimmed by 4 bases and J by 2 bases, leaving 14 bases between them. This CDR3 is 15 amino acids long.

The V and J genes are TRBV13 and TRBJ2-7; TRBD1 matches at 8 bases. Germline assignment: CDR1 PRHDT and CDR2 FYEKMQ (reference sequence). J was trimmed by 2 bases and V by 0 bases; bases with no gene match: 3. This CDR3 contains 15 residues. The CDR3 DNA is TGTGCCAGCAGCTTAGGAGGGGACAGGACCTACGAGCAGTACTTC. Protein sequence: CASSLGGDRTYEQYF.

The chain's CDR3 is CSVPRTSRETQYF. The CDR3 region has the DNA TGCAGCGTCCCTAGGACTAGCCGAGAGACCCAGTACTTC. The chain is built from TRBV29-1 and TRBJ2-5, with 8 bases that match TRBD2. Germline V gene lookup returns CDR1 SQVTM and CDR2 ANQGSEA. V was clipped by 6 bases and J by 4 bases; unmatched bases: 7. The CDR3 spans 13 residues.

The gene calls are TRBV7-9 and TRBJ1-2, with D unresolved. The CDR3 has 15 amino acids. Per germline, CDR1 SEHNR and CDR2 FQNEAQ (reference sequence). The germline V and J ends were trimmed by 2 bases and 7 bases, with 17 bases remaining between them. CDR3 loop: CASSLSGIQEGGYTF. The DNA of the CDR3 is TGTGCCAGCAGCTTATCGGGCATTCAAGAGGGTGGCTACACCTTC.

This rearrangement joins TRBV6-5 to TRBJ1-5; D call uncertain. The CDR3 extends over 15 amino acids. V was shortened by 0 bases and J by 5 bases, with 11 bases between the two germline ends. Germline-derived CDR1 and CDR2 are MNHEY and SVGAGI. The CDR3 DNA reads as TGTGCCAGCAGTTACTCAGGCAGGCAAGATCAGCCCCAGCATTTT. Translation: CASSYSGRQDQPQHF.

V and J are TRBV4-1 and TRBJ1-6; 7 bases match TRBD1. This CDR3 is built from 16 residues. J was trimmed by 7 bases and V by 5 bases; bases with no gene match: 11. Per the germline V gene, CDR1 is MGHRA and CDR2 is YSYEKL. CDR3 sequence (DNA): TGCGCCAGCAGCACGGTCGCGGGACAGACCAATTCACCCCTCCACTTT. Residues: CASSTVAGQTNSPLHF.

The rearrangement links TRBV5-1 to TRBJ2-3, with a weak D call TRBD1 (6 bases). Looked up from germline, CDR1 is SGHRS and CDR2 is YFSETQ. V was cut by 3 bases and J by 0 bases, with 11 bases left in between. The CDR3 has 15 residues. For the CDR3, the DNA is TGCGCCAGCAGCTCTGGACAGTTCAGCACAGATACGCAGTATTTT. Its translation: CASSSGQFSTDTQYF.

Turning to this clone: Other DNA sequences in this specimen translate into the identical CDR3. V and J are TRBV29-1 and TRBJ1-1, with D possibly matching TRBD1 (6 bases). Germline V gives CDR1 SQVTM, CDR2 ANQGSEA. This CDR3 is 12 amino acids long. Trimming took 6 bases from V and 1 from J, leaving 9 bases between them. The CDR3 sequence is CSVETGNTEAFF. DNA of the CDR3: TGCAGCGTCGAGACAGGGAACACTGAAGCTTTCTTT.

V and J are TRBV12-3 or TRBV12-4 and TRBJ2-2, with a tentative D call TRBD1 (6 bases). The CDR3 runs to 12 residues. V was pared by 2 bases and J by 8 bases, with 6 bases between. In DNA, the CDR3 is TGTGCCAGCAGTTTAACAGGGGGGGAGCTGTTTTTT. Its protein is CASSLTGGELFF.

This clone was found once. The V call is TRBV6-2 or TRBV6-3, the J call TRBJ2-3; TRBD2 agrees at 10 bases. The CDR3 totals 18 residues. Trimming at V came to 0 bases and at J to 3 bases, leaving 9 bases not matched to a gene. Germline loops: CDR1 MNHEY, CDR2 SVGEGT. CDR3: CASSYSIGAGGLTDTQYF. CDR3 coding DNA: TGTGCCAGCAGTTACTCGATCGGAGCGGGAGGGTTGACAGATACGCAGTATTTT.

The CDR3 DNA reads as TGTGCCAGCAGTTCAGGAGGTATACCTGGCTACACCTTC. Protein product: CASSSGGIPGYTF. V gene TRBV6-2 or TRBV6-3 combines with J gene TRBJ1-2; D remains unclear. The length of the CDR3 is 13 residues. V shed 4 bases and J shed 7 bases, with 13 bases lying between them. Germline V gene data show CDR1 as MNHEY and CDR2 as SVGEGT.